Shown below are 22 T cell receptor beta chains from a single sample sequenced in a study of OX40 agonist ivuxolimab in advanced cancers. Method: immunoSEQ multiplex PCR; TCRdb's copy keeps in-frame clones and lacks some. The sample includes tens of thousands of clones, around 84% of them seen just once. The sample consisted of CD4+ or CD8+ T cells sorted from blood, taken in a trial of the OX40 agonist ivuxolimab. Receptors were obtained from an adult with an advanced solid tumor such as melanoma, head and neck, liver or kidney cancer.

The rearrangement uses TRBV20-1 and TRBJ2-3, with D unclear. V lost 0 bases and J lost 8, with 6 bases in between. This CDR3 has 11 amino acids. CDR1 and CDR2 from the germline V gene are DFQATT and SNEGSKA (reference sequence). This CDR3 is CSARDLSTQYF. CDR3 bases: TGCAGTGCTAGAGATTTGTCTACGCAGTATTTT.

The chain carries TRBV15 and TRBJ2-5; D is unclear. Trimming took 0 bases from V and 0 from J, leaving 20 bases between them. Germline CDR1 reads LNHNV; CDR2 reads YYDKDF (reference sequence). The CDR3 has 19 amino acids. CDR3 loop: CATSRDRLPSRSYQETQYF. For the CDR3, the DNA is TGTGCCACCAGCAGAGATCGCCTTCCGAGCAGGAGTTACCAAGAGACCCAGTACTTC.

The chain is built from TRBV11-3 and TRBJ2-7, with 8 positions matching TRBD2. The V segment lost 4 bases and the J segment 9 bases; nucleotides outside the gene matches: 11. The CDR3 is 14 amino acids. In germline, CDR1 is SGHNT, CDR2 YENEEA. CDR3 bases: TGTGCCAGCAGCTGGGCTAGCGGGCGTAAGGGGCAGTACTTC. Protein sequence: CASSWASGRKGQYF. The whole variable domain, filled in from reference TRBV11-3 and TRBJ2-7, reads EAGVVQSPRYKIIEKKQPVAFWCNPISGHNTLYWYLQNLGQGPELLIRYENEEAVDDSQLPKDRFSAERLKGVDSTLKIQPAELGDSAVYLCASSWASGRKGQYFGPGTRLTVT.

The rearrangement uses TRBV6-4 and TRBJ2-2; D call uncertain. The CDR3 has 11 amino acids. Germline values: CDR1 MRHNA, CDR2 SNTAGT. The germline V and J ends were trimmed by 6 bases and 7 bases, with 6 bases remaining between them. CDR3 coding DNA: TGTGCCAGCAGGGACGTCGGGGAGCTGTTTTTT. Amino acid sequence: CASRDVGELFF.

The chain joins TRBV11-3 to TRBJ2-5; 7 bases align to TRBD2. CDR1 and CDR2 (germline): SGHNT, YENEEA. The CDR3 runs to 14 residues. The trim removed 2 bases at V and 0 bases at J, leaving 0 bases unmatched. CDR3 protein: CASSLRGDQETQYF. The CDR3 DNA reads TGTGCCAGCAGCTTACGGGGGGACCAAGAGACCCAGTACTTC.

The chain has TRBV6-6 and TRBJ2-7; TRBD2 is a possible D gene (6 bases). The CDR3 consists of 15 residues. The V gene's germline CDR1 is MNHNY and CDR2 SVGAGI (reference sequence). Trimming pared 2 bases from V and 0 bases from J, leaving 11 bases between. CDR3 sequence: CASSYGAGSSYEQYF. CDR3 bases: TGTGCCAGCAGTTACGGGGCGGGAAGCTCCTACGAGCAGTACTTC.

J is TRBJ2-7 and V is TRBV5-4; D call uncertain. Germline V gene sequence: CDR1 SGHNT, CDR2 YYREEE (reference sequence). This CDR3 spans 11 amino acids. Deletions cut 2 bases from V and 5 bases from J, with 5 bases between. CDR3 protein: CASSLTDEQYF. CDR3 in DNA: TGTGCCAGCAGCTTAACGGACGAGCAGTACTTC.

In its sample, this clone was seen a few times. This chain connects TRBV9 to TRBJ2-7; D uncertain. Trimming left V 0 bases short and J 1 base short, with 11 bases between. CDR3 size: 15 residues. The germline gives CDR1 SGDLS, CDR2 YYNGEE. In DNA, the CDR3 is TGTGCCAGCAGCGTAGGGTACAGCTTATCCTACGAGCAGTACTTC. This encodes CASSVGYSLSYEQYF.

This chain uses TRBV27 with TRBJ1-2; TRBD1 might be the D (5 bases). Germline assignment: CDR1 MNHEY and CDR2 SMNVEV (reference sequence). The CDR3 loop spans 12 amino acids. Trimming removed 2 bases at V and 8 bases at J, with 9 bases between. The CDR3 nucleotides read TGTGCCAGCAGTTTAGCAGGGAAGGGCTACACCTTC. It specifies CASSLAGKGYTF.

The chain uses TRBV7-9 and TRBJ2-3; D is ambiguous. Germline CDR1 SEHNR, CDR2 FQNEAQ (reference sequence). Trimming took 0 bases from V and 1 from J, leaving 8 bases between them. The CDR3 is 15 amino acids. Here the CDR3 DNA reads TGTGCCAGCAGCTTAGCAGGTTTGGGCACAGATACGCAGTATTTT. Translated, it gives CASSLAGLGTDTQYF.

This chain joins TRBV18 and TRBJ2-2; no definite D call. Germline V CDR1 and CDR2: KGHSH, LQKENI. V was shortened by 4 bases and J by 2 bases, with 17 bases between the two germline ends. The CDR3 sequence is 17 residues long. In DNA, the CDR3 is TGTGCCAGCTCACTCCAGCAAGTTGGGTTAAACACCGGGGAGCTGTTTTTT. Translated, it gives CASSLQQVGLNTGELFF.

This chain joins TRBV9 and TRBJ2-3, with 8 bases matching TRBD1. Germline V lookup: CDR1 SGDLS, CDR2 YYNGEE. V lost 2 bases, J lost 3 bases, and 8 bases stayed unmatched. The CDR3 has 16 residues. CDR3 sequence: CASSVSLRGQTDTQYF. CDR3 sequence (DNA): TGTGCCAGCAGCGTGTCGCTCAGGGGGCAGACAGATACGCAGTATTTT.

The chain carries TRBV5-5 and TRBJ2-7; unclear D gene. With 0 bases removed from V and 7 bases from J, the gap between germline ends came to 11 bases. From germline, CDR1 is SGHKS and CDR2 YYEKEE (reference sequence). The CDR3 runs to 13 residues. CDR3: CASSLARRREQYF. The CDR3 DNA is TGTGCCAGCAGCTTGGCGAGAAGACGGGAGCAGTACTTC. The whole variable domain, filled in from reference TRBV5-5 and TRBJ2-7, reads DAGVTQSPTHLIKTRGQQVTLRCSPISGHKSVSWYQQVLGQGPQFIFQYYEKEERGRGNFPDRFSARQFPNYSSELNVNALLLGDSALYLCASSLARRREQYFGPGTRLTVT.

The genes are TRBV27 and TRBJ2-5; D might be TRBD1 (5 bases). V was clipped by 4 bases and J by 2 bases, with 11 bases between them. This CDR3 spans 14 amino acids. CDR1 is MNHEY, CDR2 SMNVEV, per germline (reference sequence). The CDR3 DNA reads TGTGCCAGCAGTTCCCTCGACAGACAAGAGACCCAGTACTTC. The encoded protein is CASSSLDRQETQYF.

This clone has just one count. One end of the junction is discordant with germline, which a read error may explain. V and J are TRBV7-9 and TRBJ2-5, with D uncertain. In germline, CDR1 is SEHNR, CDR2 FQNEAQ (reference sequence). The CDR3 has 11 residues. DNA of the CDR3: TGTGTCAGCAGCATCTGGGAGACCCAGTACTTC. Translating it yields CVSSIWETQYF. The full variable domain, rest sourced from reference TRBV7-9 and TRBJ2-5, is DTGVSQNPRHKITKRGQNVTFRCDPISEHNRLYWYRQTLGQGPEFLTYFQNEAQLEKSRLLSDRFSAERPKGSFSTLEIQRTEQGDSAMYLCVSSIWETQYFGPGTRLLVL.

V gene TRBV30 combines with J gene TRBJ1-5; D possibly corresponds to TRBD1 (5 bases). V gave up 0 bases and J gave up 5 bases, with 23 bases separating them. CDR3 length: 18 residues. Germline CDR1 and CDR2: GTSNPN and SVGIG (reference sequence). The CDR3 region has the DNA TGTGCCTGGAGTGTCGATGGTCAGGGCAATTGGGGGGATCAGCCCCAGCATTTT. This codes for CAWSVDGQGNWGDQPQHF.

The DNA for the CDR3 is TGTGCCAGTAGCGCCGGACAGGGAGACGGAAACACCATATATTTT. Its protein is CASSAGQGDGNTIYF. This chain links TRBV19 with TRBJ1-3; 8 positions agree with TRBD1. The V gene's germline CDR1 is LNHDA and CDR2 SQIVND (reference sequence). V lost 6 bases, J lost 4 bases, and 8 bases stayed unmatched. The length of the CDR3 is 15 residues.

This sequence joins TRBV15 and TRBJ2-4, with 11 nucleotides matching TRBD2. The J segment lost 0 bases and the V segment lost 3 bases, leaving 4 bases of the junction unmatched. The germline V gene encodes CDR1 LNHNV and CDR2 YYDKDF (reference sequence). The CDR3 sequence is 17 residues long. CDR3 in amino acids: CATSRGLAELAKNIQYF. CDR3 nucleotide sequence: TGTGCCACCAGCAGGGGACTAGCGGAACTAGCCAAAAACATTCAGTACTTC. The whole variable domain, filled in from reference TRBV15 and TRBJ2-4, reads DAMVIQNPRYQVTQFGKPVTLSCSQTLNHNVMYWYQQKSSQAPKLLFHYYDKDFNNEADTPDNFQSRRPNTSFCFLDIRSPGLGDTAMYLCATSRGLAELAKNIQYFGAGTRLSVL.

The genes are TRBV7-9 and TRBJ2-1, with 7 nucleotides matching TRBD1. With V trimmed by 3 bases and J by 8 bases, 4 bases remained unmatched. The CDR3 contains 13 residues. Looked up from germline, CDR1 is SEHNR and CDR2 is FQNEAQ (reference sequence). The CDR3 region is CASSFRGWDEQFF. The CDR3 coding sequence is TGTGCCAGCAGCTTCAGGGGGTGGGATGAGCAGTTCTTC. Drawing the rest from reference TRBV7-9 and TRBJ2-1, the complete variable domain is DTGVSQNPRHKITKRGQNVTFRCDPISEHNRLYWYRQTLGQGPEFLTYFQNEAQLEKSRLLSDRFSAERPKGSFSTLEIQRTEQGDSAMYLCASSFRGWDEQFFGPGTRLTVL.

The V gene is TRBV6-5, the J gene TRBJ2-5; tentatively, D is TRBD1 (5 bases). Deletions cut 4 bases from V and 2 bases from J, with 8 bases between. This CDR3 has 13 residues. Germline-derived CDR1 and CDR2 are MNHEY and SVGAGI. CDR3 sequence: CASSSRQQETQYF. Written as DNA, the CDR3 is TGTGCCAGCAGTTCAAGACAGCAAGAGACCCAGTACTTC.

V gene TRBV6-1 combines with J gene TRBJ2-1; 14 nucleotides line up with TRBD2. The V and J ends lost 4 bases and 3 bases, in that order; junction bases with no gene match: 8. The CDR3 has 18 amino acids. Germline V gene data show CDR1 as MNHNS and CDR2 as SASEGT. The CDR3 coding sequence is TGTGCCAGCAGTGGACCGCGGGGACTAGCGGGAGTCTACAATGAGCAGTTCTTC. The encoded protein is CASSGPRGLAGVYNEQFF.

The chain links TRBV7-9 to TRBJ1-4; D not certain. This CDR3 contains 14 residues. Germline CDR1 is SEHNR and CDR2 is FQNEAQ (reference sequence). V was shortened by 3 bases and J by 5 bases, with 10 bases between the two germline ends. The CDR3: CASSLEVSNEKLFF. CDR3 DNA: TGTGCCAGCAGCTTGGAAGTCTCCAATGAAAAACTGTTTTTT.